This T cell receptor beta chain was identified in a study of tumor and adjacent non-tumor tissue in lung cancer. Study details: Patients comprised about a dozen adenocarcinoma, a couple of squamous cell carcinoma and 1 small cell lung cancer. On average, productive TCRbeta reads reached a few million per sample.

Study observations and caveats: Higher tumor TCR diversity was associated with shorter survival.

This sample's RNA came from whole unsorted tissue. TCRbeta libraries were built with three rounds of nested PCR, modified from ARM-PCR. MiXCR was run by TCRdb on the multiplex PCR reads, yielding one entry per CDR3 protein. Of fewer than 120,000 distinct CDR3 sequences listed, 84% are singletons. CDR3 size: 15 residues. The germline CDR1 and CDR2 sequences are SGHNT and YYREEE (reference sequence). Concerning this clonotype itself: Its target is unknown. Mismatch with germline at one junction end may stem from a read error.

Specimen: lung tumor tissue. The TCR was taken from a man in his sixties or seventies with non-small cell lung cancer. The chain employs TRBV5-4 and TRBJ2-5; a weak D match, TRBD2 (5 bases). The CDR3 spells CASSLPGLYHETQYF. CDR3 nucleotide sequence: TGTGCCAGTAGCCTACCGGGATTGTACCATGAGACCCAGTACTTC.